The T cell receptor beta chain under discussion was sequenced for a study of T cells in Graves' hyperthyroidism and ophthalmopathy. Study observations and caveats: Blood shared most expanded thyroid clonotypes above 0.001.

Trimming shortened V by 3 bases and J by 6 bases, and 14 bases separated the two germline ends. The CDR3 is 15 amino acids. Amplified TCR beta CDR3 regions derived from RNA transcripts. The TCR CDR3 was amplified in a first-round RT-PCR using the HTBI primer set. Each CDR3 protein gets one entry after TCRdb re-called the multiplex PCR reads with MiXCR. Of roughly 180,000 distinct CDR3 sequences in the sample, over 8% are singletons; the top ten hold approximately 20%. Many counts were recorded for this clonotype. Its cognate antigen is unknown. The rearrangement joins TRBV12-3 or TRBV12-4 to TRBJ2-2; no clear D. The source is a woman aged 18 to 35 with Graves' hyperthyroidism that later progressed to Graves' ophthalmopathy. The sequenced sample was blood. The CDR3 DNA reads TGTGCCAGCAGTTTCCCGAGAACGGGTCCCGGGGAGCTGTTTTTT. This gives the protein CASSFPRTGPGELFF.